Listed below are T cell receptor beta chains from one sample, sequenced in a study of regulatory T cells in long-lasting Graves disease. MiXCR was run by TCRdb on the multiplex PCR reads, yielding one entry per CDR3 protein. The data contain hundreds of thousands of distinct CDR3 sequences, roughly a fifth of them singletons. The sequencing used peripheral blood mononuclear cells (PBMCs), collected when the disease was refractory, from a patient treated with antithyroid drugs. Source of these receptors: a female donor with Graves disease. CDR3s include the opening cysteine and the closing phenylalanine or tryptophan. D genes are given only for firm matches. Expanded clones get a size class; other rows say once, few or many, or leave the size out.

-	-	TRBV29-1	TRBJ2-7	CSVGAAGPVYEQYF	TGCAGCGTTGGTGCCGCGGGACCGGTCTACGAGCAGTACTTC
many	-	TRBV6-1	TRBJ1-2	CASSDGGYTF	TGTGCCAGCAGTGACGGTGGCTACACCTTC
few	-	TRBV24-1	TRBJ2-2	CATTEGSNTGELFF	TGTGCCACCACGGAGGGATCAAACACCGGGGAGCTGTTTTTT
-	-	TRBV20-1	TRBJ2-5	CSARDLASLGETQYF	TGCAGTGCTAGAGATCTGGCTAGCCTCGGAGAGACCCAGTACTTC
many	TRBD1	TRBV3-1	TRBJ1-2	CASTHTLQGDGYTF	TGTGCCAGCACCCACACCCTACAGGGGGATGGCTACACCTTC
-	-	TRBV5-1	TRBJ1-6	CASSLAFLGAGSPLHF	TGCGCCAGCAGCTTGGCCTTTCTAGGGGCCGGTTCACCCCTCCACTTT
few	-	TRBV6-2/TRBV6-3	TRBJ2-7	CASSYGVYEQYF	TGTGCCAGCAGTTACGGTGTCTACGAGCAGTACTTC
many	-	TRBV2	TRBJ1-5	CASSRIGAGNQPQHF	TGTGCCAGCAGTCGGATCGGGGCTGGCAATCAGCCCCAGCATTTT
many	TRBD1	TRBV7-3	TRBJ2-7	CASSPGQGANEQYF	TGTGCCAGCAGCCCGGGACAGGGGGCCAACGAGCAGTACTTC
many	-	TRBV29-1	TRBJ2-5	CSVASTDQETQYF	TGCAGCGTTGCCTCTACGGACCAAGAGACCCAGTACTTC
-	-	TRBV29-1	TRBJ2-7	CSVQGGAGTPSHEQYF	TGCAGCGTCCAAGGGGGGGCGGGGACCCCCTCCCACGAGCAGTACTTC
many	TRBD1	TRBV20-1	TRBJ1-1	CSVRGTGPEAFF	TGCAGTGTTAGAGGGACAGGACCGGAAGCTTTCTTT
few	-	TRBV19	TRBJ1-5	CASSIFDGKNQPQHF	TGTGCCAGTAGTATTTTTGACGGCAAAAATCAGCCCCAGCATTTT
few	-	TRBV12-3/TRBV12-4	TRBJ2-2	CASSQHPRPWGTGELFF	TGTGCCAGCAGTCAACACCCGCGCCCCTGGGGTACCGGGGAGCTGTTTTTT
few	-	TRBV5-1	TRBJ2-1	CASSLEPGSYNEQFF	TGCGCCAGCAGCTTGGAGCCGGGATCCTACAATGAGCAGTTCTTC
many	-	TRBV12-3/TRBV12-4	TRBJ1-6	CASSAVGSYNSPLHF	TGTGCCAGCAGTGCAGTGGGATCCTATAATTCACCCCTCCACTTT
-	TRBD2	TRBV3-1	TRBJ2-1	CASSQAASGRNNEQFF	TGTGCCAGCAGCCAAGCTGCTAGCGGGAGAAACAATGAGCAGTTCTTC
many	-	TRBV18	TRBJ2-7	CASSPTGTSYEQYF	TGTGCCAGCTCACCAACCGGCACCTCCTACGAGCAGTACTTC
many	TRBD2	TRBV12-3/TRBV12-4	TRBJ2-5	CASSLNRGEETQYF	TGTGCCAGCAGTTTGAATCGGGGGGAAGAGACCCAGTACTTC
many	-	TRBV12-3/TRBV12-4	TRBJ1-2	CASSLSQGLGYTF	TGTGCCAGCAGTTTGTCCCAGGGGCTTGGCTACACCTTC
-	-	TRBV9	TRBJ2-3	CASSVDYYTDTQYF	TGTGCCAGCAGCGTAGACTATTACACAGATACGCAGTATTTT
few	TRBD1	TRBV5-6	TRBJ1-5	CASSFGLGQGARRNQPQHF	TGTGCCAGCAGCTTTGGTCTTGGACAGGGGGCAAGACGGAATCAGCCCCAGCATTTT